Presented here are 12 T cell receptor beta chains from one specimen sequenced in a study of T cell responses to AZD1222 COVID-19 vaccine. Clones were read by immunoSEQ multiplex PCR, and TCRdb kept only the in-frame ones, dropping some. The table includes about 180,000 clones, roughly 91% detected once. The source was peripheral blood, collected 28 days after the second AZD1222 dose. The receptor set was obtained from an adult who received the AZD1222 COVID-19 vaccine.

V is TRBV6-1 and J is TRBJ1-2; D is ambiguous. V was pared by 1 base and J by 4 bases, with 10 bases between. Looked up from germline, CDR1 is MNHNS and CDR2 is SASEGT. The CDR3 contains 14 residues. CDR3 coding DNA: TGTGCCAGCAGTGAAGACCCAGGTGGCTATGGCTACACCTTC. Its protein is CASSEDPGGYGYTF.

This clone was recorded only once. This chain joins TRBV28 and TRBJ1-4, with 10 nucleotides matching TRBD1. With V trimmed by 7 bases and J by 7 bases, 9 bases remained unmatched. The CDR3 has 15 amino acids. The germline V gene encodes CDR1 MDHEN and CDR2 SYDVKM. CDR3 residues: CASTVPGQGSEKLFF. DNA of the CDR3: TGTGCCAGCACCGTTCCGGGACAGGGGAGTGAAAAACTGTTTTTT.

V gene TRBV19 combines with J gene TRBJ1-5, with D tentatively TRBD1 (5 bases). Germline CDR1 and CDR2: LNHDA and SQIVND (reference sequence). V was cut by 5 bases and J by 4 bases, with 9 bases left in between. The CDR3 extends over 13 amino acids. CDR3 protein: CASSGTVNQPQHF. CDR3 DNA: TGTGCCAGTAGTGGGACGGTAAATCAGCCCCAGCATTTT.

CDR3 in amino acids: CASSARLALGELFF. The CDR3 region has the DNA TGTGCCAGTAGTGCGCGACTAGCGCTCGGGGAGCTGTTTTTT. The chain recombines TRBV19 with TRBJ2-2; 8 nucleotides align to TRBD2. The CDR3 extends over 14 amino acids. The germline gives CDR1 LNHDA, CDR2 SQIVND (reference sequence). J lost 7 bases, V lost 5 bases, and 6 bases had no gene match. The whole variable domain, filled in from reference TRBV19 and TRBJ2-2, reads DGGITQSPKYLFRKEGQNVTLSCEQNLNHDAMYWYRQDPGQGLRLIYYSQIVNDFQKGDIAEGYSVSREKKESFPLTVTSAQKNPTAFYLCASSARLALGELFFGEGSRLTVL.

This sequence joins TRBV27 and TRBJ2-1; TRBD2 is a possible D gene (6 bases). Trimming stripped 1 base from V and 2 bases from J, with 9 bases between. CDR3 length: 15 amino acids. Germline V gives CDR1 MNHEY, CDR2 SMNVEV (reference sequence). DNA of the CDR3: TGTGCCAGCAGTTTATGGGGGGAGACCTACAATGAGCAGTTCTTC. The encoded protein is CASSLWGETYNEQFF.

The chain couples TRBV3-1 (or the pseudogene TRBV3-2) to TRBJ1-6; 9 bases map to TRBD1. The germline gives CDR1 LGHDT, CDR2 YNNKEL (reference sequence). This CDR3 is built from 16 residues. The trim removed 3 bases at V and 8 bases at J, leaving 8 bases unmatched. CDR3 sequence reads: CASSHNHRGRDSPLHF. In DNA form, the CDR3 reads TGTGCCAGCAGCCATAACCACAGGGGGCGTGATTCACCCCTCCACTTT.

The rearrangement joins TRBV5-4 to TRBJ1-1, with no clear D. V lost 2 bases and J lost 0, with 11 bases in between. The CDR3 has 15 residues. Germline V lookup: CDR1 SGHNT, CDR2 YYREEE (reference sequence). CDR3 nucleotides: TGTGCCAGCAGCTTAGGGAACAGCATGAACACTGAAGCTTTCTTT. Translating it yields CASSLGNSMNTEAFF.

CDR3 sequence: CASSYDRDAAYEQYF. The CDR3 DNA reads TGCGCCAGCAGCTACGACAGGGACGCCGCCTACGAGCAGTACTTC. The chain couples TRBV5-1 to TRBJ2-7; 7 bases map to TRBD1. V lost 3 bases, J lost 2 bases, and 8 bases stayed unmatched. The CDR3 runs to 15 residues. Germline V CDR1 and CDR2: SGHRS, YFSETQ.

The V call is TRBV12-3 or TRBV12-4, the J call TRBJ2-7; D is tentatively TRBD1 or TRBD2 (5 bases each). Trimming removed 6 bases from V and 7 bases from J, with 16 bases in between. The CDR3 is 13 residues long. The CDR3 loop reads CASSRRGVGEQYF. CDR3 in DNA: TGTGCCAGCAGCCGGAGAGGGGTCGGAGAGCAGTACTTC.

The chain employs TRBV5-4 and TRBJ1-6; D call uncertain. The CDR3 is 14 residues long. The V gene's germline CDR1 is SGHNT and CDR2 YYREEE (reference sequence). The V end lost 4 bases, the J end lost 9 bases, and 14 bases lay between the germline ends. CDR3: CASSEDQKPSPLHF. CDR3 nucleotide sequence: TGTGCCAGCAGCGAGGACCAAAAGCCTTCACCCCTCCACTTT.

V gene TRBV3-1 (or the pseudogene TRBV3-2) combines with J gene TRBJ1-2; 7 bases map to TRBD1. Trimming cost V 1 base and J 2 bases; bases outside gene matches: 4. The CDR3 has 15 residues. Germline CDR1 LGHDT, CDR2 YNNKEL (reference sequence). The CDR3 nucleotides read TGTGCCAGCAGCCAAGCCGACAGGGACAACTATGGCTACACCTTC. This codes for CASSQADRDNYGYTF.

The rearrangement uses TRBV6-2 or TRBV6-3 and TRBJ1-6; a weak D match, TRBD1 (5 bases). The CDR3 contains 15 residues. Trimming took 5 bases from V and 4 from J, leaving 12 bases between them. CDR1 is MNHEY, CDR2 SVGEGT, per germline. CDR3 nucleotide sequence: TGTGCCAGCAGTCTTCCCCGGGGGTATAATTCACCCCTCCACTTT. Translating it yields CASSLPRGYNSPLHF.